This T cell receptor (beta chain) was profiled in a study of cytomegalovirus exposure and HLA in healthy donors. Study-level results: In an earlier analysis, most TCR beta V segments were productive about 87% or about 30% of the time. For most subjects, TCR beta sequences were reported to predict HLA-A and HLA-B alleles with accuracy.

This PCR relied on a set of 60 Vbeta primers and 13 Jbeta primers. Sequencing was performed with immunoSEQ multiplex PCR; in TCRdb, only in-frame clones are kept and a portion is missing. Among more than 95,000 clones listed, approximately 72% were seen once. The CDR3 is 13 amino acids. CDR1 and CDR2 (germline): SEHNR, FQNEAQ (reference sequence). The V and J ends lost 5 bases and 6 bases respectively, with 14 bases between them. This clone was observed a handful of times. Its specificity is unknown. The TCR sequence derives from a woman between 50 and 59 years old in good health and CMV-seropositive. The sample comprised PBMCs. The chain uses TRBV7-9 and TRBJ2-7, with D possibly TRBD1 on 6 matching bases. CDR3 loop: CASSPQGNPEQYF. CDR3 in DNA: TGTGCCAGCAGCCCCCAGGGGAACCCCGAGCAGTACTTC.